Described below is a single TCR beta chain sequence and its context. Its antigen remains unidentified. An end of the junction does not agree with germline; a read error may underlie this. This specimen comes from a study of breast tumors, draining lymph nodes, adjacent tissues. CDR3 length: 14 residues. CDR1 and CDR2 (germline): MNHNS, SASEGT. Notes on the study in general: Tumor T cell lymph node origin was a supported hypothesis, not proven. Tumor and nontumor repertoires were significantly more similar in luminal-like than in basal-like breast cancer. Tumor TCR diversity was below lymph nodes but above nontumor tissue. Findings are consistent with lymph node origin and intratumoral expansion of most tumor T cells.

In TCRdb, the multiplex PCR reads were re-called with MiXCR into one record per CDR3 protein. Among about 15,000 distinct CDR3 sequences listed, less than 65% were seen once. The clonotype was recovered from a female donor with breast cancer. Some clones in this sample may be carry-over from other donors' samples. The sequenced sample was tumor-adjacent breast tissue. The chain combines TRBV6-1 with TRBJ2-5; TRBD2 might be the D (5 bases). The CDR3 region is CVSSRSPVAGTQYF. In DNA, the CDR3 is TGTGTCAGCAGTAGAAGCCCCGTTGCGGGGACCCAGTACTTC.